This is a list of T cell receptor beta chains from one sample in a study of monozygotic twins with inflammatory bowel disease. One entry per CDR3 protein, without DNA, is what TCRdb gives after re-calling the 5' RACE reads. Recorded for this sample: fewer than 450,000 distinct CDR3 sequences. The sample comprised blood. These receptors came from a human donor with ulcerative colitis or Crohn's disease, or a healthy co-twin of an affected twin (not recorded which). Both conserved end residues are part of each CDR3.

TRBJ2-2,14,TRBV7-2,CASSSLYNTGELFF
TRBJ1-1,13,TRBV12-3/TRBV12-4,CASSYRVQGEAFF
TRBJ2-1,14,TRBV28,CASSLEAPRGEQFF
TRBJ1-5,16,TRBV7-2,CASSSVPTRGNQPQHF
TRBJ2-7,12,TRBV6-2/TRBV6-3,CASSYSGTAQYF
TRBJ1-3,14,TRBV7-9,CASSFSTQKDTIYF
TRBJ2-7,13,TRBV25-1,CANSEVGFYEQYF
TRBJ2-3,14,TRBV20-1,CSAAGDRVTDTQYF
TRBJ1-6,15,TRBV12-3/TRBV12-4,CASSLSGTPNSPLHF
TRBJ2-1,13,TRBV5-1,CASSLVVSNEQFF
TRBJ1-1,15,TRBV5-5,CASSLSGQVDTEAFF
TRBJ1-5,12,TRBV7-6,CASSSFNQPQHF